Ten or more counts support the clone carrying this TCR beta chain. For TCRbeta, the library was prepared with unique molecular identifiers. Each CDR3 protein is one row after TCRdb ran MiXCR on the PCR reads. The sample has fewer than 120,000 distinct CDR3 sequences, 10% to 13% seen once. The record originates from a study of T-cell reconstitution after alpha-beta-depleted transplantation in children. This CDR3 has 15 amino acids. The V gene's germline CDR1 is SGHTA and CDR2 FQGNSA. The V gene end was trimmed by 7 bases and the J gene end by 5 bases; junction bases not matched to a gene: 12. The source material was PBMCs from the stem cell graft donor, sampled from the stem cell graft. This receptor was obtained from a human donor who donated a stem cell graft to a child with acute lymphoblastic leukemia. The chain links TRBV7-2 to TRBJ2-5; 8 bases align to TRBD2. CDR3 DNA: TGTGCCAGCACCCGTCCGGGAGGGCGCGGTGAGACCCAGTACTTC. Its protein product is CASTRPGGRGETQYF. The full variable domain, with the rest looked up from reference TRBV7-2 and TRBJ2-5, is GAGVSQSPSNKVTEKGKDVELRCDPISGHTALYWYRQSLGQGLEFLIYFQGNSAPDKSGLPSDRFSAERTGGSVSTLTIQRTQQEDSAVYLCASTRPGGRGETQYFGPGTRLLVL.